This is a list of T cell receptor beta chains from one sample in a study of blood T cell repertoires in COVID-19. TCRdb's copy holds only in-frame clones and misses some; the assay was immunoSEQ multiplex PCR. The sample shows about 280,000 clones, roughly 87% of them seen only once. The specimen sequenced was peripheral blood. Receptor source: a human donor in a cohort sampled during active COVID-19. Each CDR3 is given with its conserved first and last residue. Fields, in order: J gene, D gene, clone size, V gene, CDR3 DNA, CDR3 protein. A D gene is named only where the DNA matches it firmly. Clone size, where shown, is once, few, many, or a class for clones that have expanded.

TRBJ2-7	-	-	TRBV2	TGTGCCAGCACCCTACAGGTGGTGCGCTCCTACGAGCAGTACTTC	CASTLQVVRSYEQYF
TRBJ2-5	-	-	TRBV11-2	TGTGCCAGCAGCTGGTCTAGGGGGAGTAGGGAGACCCAGTACTTC	CASSWSRGSRETQYF
TRBJ1-6	-	-	TRBV2	TGTGCCAGCAGTGTACGGGTACGCACCTATAATTCACCCCTCCACTTT	CASSVRVRTYNSPLHF
TRBJ2-3	TRBD1	once	TRBV6-1	TGTGCCAGCAGTGAACATTCCCGGACAGGGGGCACAGATACGCAGTATTTT	CASSEHSRTGGTDTQYF
TRBJ1-5	TRBD1	-	TRBV2	TGTGCCAGCAACGACAGGGGGAGCAATCAGCCCCAGCATTTT	CASNDRGSNQPQHF
TRBJ1-5	-	-	TRBV19	TGTGCCAGTAACGACAGGTATAGCAATCAGCCCCAGCATTTT	CASNDRYSNQPQHF
TRBJ1-1	-	once	TRBV5-4	TGTGCCAGCAGCTCCTCCTTGACAGGAGACACTGAAGCTTTCTTT	CASSSSLTGDTEAFF
TRBJ2-3	TRBD2	-	TRBV4-3	TGCGCCAGCAGCCTAGGACTAGCGGGAGCTATAGATACGCAGTATTTT	CASSLGLAGAIDTQYF
TRBJ1-4	TRBD1	-	TRBV3-1/TRBV3-2	TGTGCCAGCTCTCAAAGGGGGCTCTCTAATGAAAAACTGTTTTTT	CASSQRGLSNEKLFF
TRBJ2-3	TRBD2	-	TRBV4-1	TGCGCCAGCAGCCGGACTAGCGGGCCAGATACGCAGTATTTT	CASSRTSGPDTQYF
TRBJ1-1	-	few	TRBV18	TGTGCCAGTTTCACGACTTTGGGGAGCGCTGAAGCTTTCTTT	CASFTTLGSAEAFF
TRBJ1-5	-	-	TRBV10-2	TGCGCCAGCAGTGAGTGGGGGGTGGATCAGCCCCAGCATTTT	CASSEWGVDQPQHF
TRBJ1-4	-	-	TRBV9	TGTGCCAGCAGCCCCGGGGAACGGACAACTAATGAAAAACTGTTTTTT	CASSPGERTTNEKLFF
TRBJ2-2	-	-	TRBV5-6	TGTGCCACAGAAGGACAGTTCACCGGGGAGCTGTTTTTT	CATEGQFTGELFF
TRBJ1-1	TRBD1	once	TRBV28	TGTGCCAGCACCATACAGGGGGCGGGTGAAGCTTTCTTT	CASTIQGAGEAFF
TRBJ2-7	TRBD2	-	TRBV5-1	TGCGCCAGCAGGTTTGGGGGGTCGGGACTAGCGGCCATCAAGACTGAGGAGCAGTACTTC	CASRFGGSGLAAIKTEEQYF
TRBJ2-7	-	-	TRBV6-5	TGTGCCAGCCATACGACAGGTTGGGTGGACGAGCAGTACTTC	CASHTTGWVDEQYF
TRBJ2-2	TRBD1	few	TRBV5-4	TGTGCCAGCAAAACAGGGGGCTCGAACACCGGGGAGCTGTTTTTT	CASKTGGSNTGELFF
TRBJ2-1	-	-	TRBV19	TGTGCCAGTAGTGCAGCGGTGGTTGTTGGCTCCTACAATGAGCAGTTCTTC	CASSAAVVVGSYNEQFF
TRBJ2-7	TRBD1	-	TRBV18	TGTGCCAGCTCACCAGTGACAGGGCCAACCTACGAGCAGTACTTC	CASSPVTGPTYEQYF
TRBJ2-2	TRBD1	-	TRBV7-9	TGTGCCAGCAGCTCCCGACAGGGCCCACCGCACACCGGGGAGCTGTTTTTT	CASSSRQGPPHTGELFF
TRBJ2-5	-	-	TRBV28	TGTGCCAGCAGTTTACCACCCCAGGGAATCGACCAAGAGACCCAGTACTTC	CASSLPPQGIDQETQYF
TRBJ2-7	-	-	TRBV18	TGTGCCAGCTCACCTTTGGACTCCCCTGGCGCCTACGAGCAGTACTTC	CASSPLDSPGAYEQYF
TRBJ1-5	-	-	TRBV28	TGTGCCAGCAGTTTCAGTACGTCCAATCAGCCCCAGCATTTT	CASSFSTSNQPQHF